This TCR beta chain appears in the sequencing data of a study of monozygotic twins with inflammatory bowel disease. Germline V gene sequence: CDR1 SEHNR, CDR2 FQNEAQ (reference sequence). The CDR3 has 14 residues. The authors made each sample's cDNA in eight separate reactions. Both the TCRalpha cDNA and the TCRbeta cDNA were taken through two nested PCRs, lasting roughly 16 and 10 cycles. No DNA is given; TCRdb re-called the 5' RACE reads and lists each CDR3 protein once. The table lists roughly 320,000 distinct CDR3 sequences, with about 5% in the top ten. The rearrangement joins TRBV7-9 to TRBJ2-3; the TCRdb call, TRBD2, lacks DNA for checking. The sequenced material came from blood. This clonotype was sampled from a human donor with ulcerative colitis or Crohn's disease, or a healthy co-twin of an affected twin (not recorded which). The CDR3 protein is CASRSSGGADTQYF.